The 25 T cell receptor beta chains in this list originate from one sample, sequenced in a study of monozygotic twins with inflammatory bowel disease. TCRdb reprocessed the 5' RACE reads and reports one entry per CDR3 protein, with no DNA. The sample table includes 300,000 to 350,000 distinct CDR3 sequences. Material for sequencing was blood. The origin of the receptors is a human donor with ulcerative colitis or Crohn's disease, or a healthy co-twin of an affected twin (not recorded which).

The chain uses TRBV28 and TRBJ2-7; TCRdb's assignment of TRBD1 cannot be checked, as there is no DNA. CDR1 MDHEN and CDR2 SYDVKM come from the germline V gene. This CDR3 region has 14 residues. The CDR3 region is CASSHGTDAYEQYF.

This chain uses TRBV3-1 with TRBJ2-7. Germline V CDR1 and CDR2: LGHDT, YNNKEL (reference sequence). The CDR3 is made up of 16 amino acids. The CDR3 protein is CASSQVGGGISYEQYF.

V gene TRBV20-1 combines with J gene TRBJ2-7; TCRdb returns TRBD1, unconfirmable since there is no DNA. Per the germline V gene, CDR1 is DFQATT and CDR2 is SNEGSKA (reference sequence). The CDR3 has 14 residues. CDR3 sequence: CSARGDRGNYEQYF.

V is TRBV20-1 and J is TRBJ2-5; TCRdb's assignment of TRBD1 cannot be checked, as there is no DNA. Germline V gene data show CDR1 as DFQATT and CDR2 as SNEGSKA (reference sequence). The CDR3 covers 16 residues. This CDR3 reads CSARELIRDTQETQYF.

The CDR3 protein is CASSLRFRDRGNTEAFF. The chain couples TRBV7-8 to TRBJ1-1; absent DNA, TCRdb's TRBD1 call cannot be checked. Germline loops: CDR1 SGHVS, CDR2 FQNEAQ. The CDR3 has 17 residues.

The gene calls are TRBV18 and TRBJ1-1; as DNA is missing, the TRBD1 call by TCRdb cannot be tested. The CDR3 is made up of 14 amino acids. From germline, CDR1 is KGHSH and CDR2 LQKENI. The CDR3 protein is CASSPQQGGTEAFF.

The V and J genes are TRBV9 and TRBJ2-1; TCRdb lists TRBD2, though no DNA is available to test this call. There are 16 residues in the CDR3. Looked up from germline, CDR1 is SGDLS and CDR2 is YYNGEE. The CDR3 protein is CASSVRTSGAINEQFF. The variable domain in full, with the rest retrieved from reference TRBV9 and TRBJ2-1, is DSGVTQTPKHLITATGQRVTLRCSPRSGDLSVYWYQQSLDQGLQFLIQYYNGEERAKGNILERFSAQQFPDLHSELNLSSLELGDSALYFCASSVRTSGAINEQFFGPGTRLTVL.

This sequence joins TRBV7-8 and TRBJ1-1; lacking DNA, the TRBD1 call made by TCRdb goes unchecked. The CDR3 has 17 residues. CDR1 is SGHVS and CDR2 is FQNEAQ in the germline V gene. CDR3 residues: CASSLAYRGLGGTEAFF.

J is TRBJ1-5 and V is TRBV12-3 or TRBV12-4; TCRdb picks TRBD1, but there is no DNA to check that call. This CDR3 is built from 15 residues. The chain's CDR3 is CASSFGRGQGQPQHF.

The genes are TRBV5-1 and TRBJ2-1; no DNA is available, so the TRBD2 call from TCRdb remains unchecked. This CDR3 comprises 16 residues. Germline CDR1 is SGHRS and CDR2 is YFSETQ. CDR3 residues: CASSLGGTSGYNEQFF. Full variable domain (rest looked up from reference TRBV5-1 and TRBJ2-1): KAGVTQTPRYLIKTRGQQVTLSCSPISGHRSVSWYQQTPGQGLQFLFEYFSETQRNKGNFPGRFSGRQFSNSRSEMNVSTLELGDSALYLCASSLGGTSGYNEQFFGPGTRLTVL.

The chain is built from TRBV24-1 and TRBJ2-1. The V gene's germline CDR1 is KGHDR and CDR2 SFDVKD. The CDR3 totals 15 residues. The CDR3 loop is CATSDLQETNNEQFF.

The V gene is TRBV29-1, the J gene TRBJ2-3; TCRdb returns TRBD2, unconfirmable since there is no DNA. CDR1 SQVTM and CDR2 ANQGSEA come from the germline V gene. The CDR3 consists of 14 residues. This CDR3 reads CSVSTGGHTDTQYF.

This chain joins TRBV4-2 and TRBJ2-5; TCRdb gives TRBD1 as the D gene, but with no DNA this cannot be confirmed. The CDR3 is 14 amino acids. Germline loops: CDR1 LGHNA, CDR2 YNFKEQ. The CDR3: CASSPDRAAETQYF.

V gene TRBV6-5 combines with J gene TRBJ1-3. The V gene's germline CDR1 is MNHEY and CDR2 SVGAGI. CDR3 length: 13 residues. The CDR3 spells CASSYDTGNTIYF.

The gene calls are TRBV20-1 and TRBJ2-1; TCRdb reports TRBD1, a call that lacks DNA to check it against. The CDR3 sequence is 15 residues long. Germline CDR1 and CDR2: DFQATT and SNEGSKA (reference sequence). The CDR3 sequence: CSARRGTDSYNEQFF.

The chain combines TRBV15 with TRBJ2-7; absent DNA, TCRdb's TRBD2 call cannot be checked. CDR3 length: 14 amino acids. In germline, CDR1 is LNHNV, CDR2 YYDKDF (reference sequence). The CDR3 spells CATSRTLAGYEQYF.

The chain combines TRBV7-2 with TRBJ1-4; TCRdb designates TRBD1, a call that cannot be tested without DNA. The CDR3 is 16 residues long. Looked up from germline, CDR1 is SGHTA and CDR2 is FQGNSA. CDR3 loop: CASSPLRGATNEKLFF.

J is TRBJ2-4 and V is TRBV6-1; the TCRdb call, TRBD1, lacks DNA for checking. The germline V gene has CDR1 MNHNS and CDR2 SASEGT. The CDR3 length is 14 residues. CDR3 sequence reads: CASSRFAGQNIQYF.

The chain recombines TRBV5-1 with TRBJ2-2; checking the TCRdb D call of TRBD1 is not possible without DNA. The CDR3 consists of 15 residues. Germline V lookup: CDR1 SGHRS, CDR2 YFSETQ. The CDR3 loop is CASSRTGFSTGELFF.

CDR3 amino acids: CASSPLGGGLRNTEAFF. V gene TRBV7-8 combines with J gene TRBJ1-1; TCRdb picks TRBD1, but there is no DNA to check that call. The length of the CDR3 is 17 residues. Germline CDR1 is SGHVS and CDR2 is FQNEAQ.

The rearrangement joins TRBV6-7 to TRBJ2-2; the D call of TRBD1 rests on TCRdb alone, since no DNA is present to check it. TRBV6-7 is placed among ORFs of uncertain function. The CDR3 spans 16 residues. CDR3 sequence reads: CASSPWRGRNTGELFF.

This rearrangement joins TRBV29-1 to TRBJ1-2; TCRdb outputs TRBD1, but without DNA this stays unchecked. CDR1 and CDR2 (germline): SQVTM, ANQGSEA. The CDR3 has 14 amino acids. CDR3 region: CSVVPGQGNYGYTF. Combining the CDR3 with reference TRBV29-1 and TRBJ1-2 gives the whole variable domain SAVISQKPSRDICQRGTSLTIQCQVDSQVTMMFWYRQQPGQSLTLIATANQGSEATYESGFVIDKFPISRPNLTFSTLTVSNMSPEDSSIYLCSVVPGQGNYGYTFGSGTRLTVV.

The chain links TRBV2 to TRBJ2-1; TCRdb lists TRBD1, though no DNA is available to test this call. The length of the CDR3 is 17 residues. Germline V gene lookup returns CDR1 SNHLY and CDR2 FYNNEI. The CDR3 loop is CASSEASRNRGGNEQFF.

The chain carries TRBV29-1 and TRBJ2-7; the TCRdb call, TRBD2, lacks DNA for checking. CDR1 is SQVTM and CDR2 is ANQGSEA in the germline V gene. The length of the CDR3 is 15 residues. CDR3 in amino acids: CSVGGGGLLREEQYF.

This rearrangement joins TRBV29-1 to TRBJ1-2; there is no DNA to check the TCRdb D call of TRBD1. Germline V lookup: CDR1 SQVTM, CDR2 ANQGSEA. This CDR3 region has 15 residues. The CDR3 loop reads CSVDHRGRLPYGYTF.